Listed below are T cell receptor beta chains from one sample, sequenced in a study of control samples from healthy donors and cancer patients. Libraries were prepared by immunoSEQ multiplex PCR; TCRdb keeps only in-frame clonotypes and omits some of them. The profile covers roughly 100,000 clones, with over 85% appearing a single time and 2.5% to 3.5% taken by the ten largest. The source material was blood. These receptors were collected from a human donor in good health. The donor label of this sample is uncertain. Both conserved end residues are part of each CDR3. The D gene is left open where the match is weak. Part of the rows lack a size; the others show once, few, many or a class for expanded clones.

V: TRBV19
J: TRBJ1-6
size: NA
D: NA
DNA: TGTGCCAGTAGTAGTCAAGGAAATTCACCCCTCCACTTT
CDR3: CASSSQGNSPLHF

V: TRBV2
J: TRBJ1-1
size: NA
D: TRBD1
DNA: TGTGCCAGCAGTAACAGACAGGGGGTTGACACTGAAGCTTTCTTT
CDR3: CASSNRQGVDTEAFF

V: TRBV6-6
J: TRBJ2-5
size: NA
D: TRBD2
DNA: TGTGCCAGCAGTCAGACTAGCGGGTCGCAAGAGACCCAGTACTTC
CDR3: CASSQTSGSQETQYF

V: TRBV25-1
J: TRBJ2-1
size: NA
D: NA
DNA: TGTGCCAGCAGTCAACAGGGAAATGAGCAGTTCTTC
CDR3: CASSQQGNEQFF

V: TRBV15
J: TRBJ1-4
size: NA
D: TRBD1
DNA: TGTGCCACCAGCAGCAGGGGGCACGTTGAAAAACTGTTTTTT
CDR3: CATSSRGHVEKLFF

V: TRBV6-5
J: TRBJ2-7
size: NA
D: NA
DNA: TGTGCCAGCAAACCCACTAGGGGCTCCTACGAGCAGTACTTC
CDR3: CASKPTRGSYEQYF

V: TRBV30
J: TRBJ2-1
size: NA
D: NA
DNA: TGTGCCTGGAGTGTTTATCGGCCGGAGCAGTTCTTC
CDR3: CAWSVYRPEQFF

V: TRBV4-3
J: TRBJ1-2
size: few
D: TRBD1
DNA: TGCGCCAGCAGCCATCCCGACAGGGCTGGTGGCTACACCTTC
CDR3: CASSHPDRAGGYTF

V: TRBV5-4
J: TRBJ1-1
size: NA
D: NA
DNA: TGTGCCAGCAACCCAGGACACCGAACTGAAGCTTTCTTT
CDR3: CASNPGHRTEAFF

V: TRBV10-2
J: TRBJ2-7
size: NA
D: NA
DNA: TGCGCCAGCAGTGTTCAGGGTAATTCTATCTCCGAGCAGTACTTC
CDR3: CASSVQGNSISEQYF

V: TRBV3-1/TRBV3-2
J: TRBJ2-3
size: NA
D: NA
DNA: TGTGCCAGCAGCCAGTTCACAGATACGCAGTATTTT
CDR3: CASSQFTDTQYF

V: TRBV19
J: TRBJ2-3
size: few
D: NA
DNA: TGTGCCAGTAGTGTTCCTTCAAGGGGGGCTAGCACAGATACGCAGTATTTT
CDR3: CASSVPSRGASTDTQYF

V: TRBV19
J: TRBJ1-2
size: NA
D: NA
DNA: TGTGCCAGTAGCAAAACAACAGGGACCCGAAAGCAAGGCTACACCTTC
CDR3: CASSKTTGTRKQGYTF

V: TRBV10-1
J: TRBJ1-6
size: NA
D: NA
DNA: TGCGCCAGCAGCAGGGACCCCTATAATTCACCCCTCCACTTT
CDR3: CASSRDPYNSPLHF

V: TRBV7-7
J: TRBJ2-1
size: NA
D: TRBD1
DNA: TGTGCTAGCAGCTTAGGGGTGGGGGACAGGGAATATGAGCAGTTCTTC
CDR3: CASSLGVGDREYEQFF

V: TRBV5-6
J: TRBJ1-3
size: NA
D: NA
DNA: TGTGCCAGCAGCTTGGGACCGAAGTCTGGAAACACCATATATTTT
CDR3: CASSLGPKSGNTIYF

V: TRBV6-1
J: TRBJ1-5
size: NA
D: NA
DNA: TGTGCCAGCAGTGACGGGGGGGCGGTAGGTCAGCCCCAGCATTTT
CDR3: CASSDGGAVGQPQHF

V: TRBV18
J: TRBJ1-4
size: NA
D: NA
DNA: TGTGCCAGCTCACCAGCCGGGACACAGAATGAAAAACTGTTTTTT
CDR3: CASSPAGTQNEKLFF

V: TRBV18
J: TRBJ1-1
size: NA
D: NA
DNA: TGTGCCAGCTCACCTGGCGTTGGCAGGGTGAACTCTGAAGCTTTCTTT
CDR3: CASSPGVGRVNSEAFF

V: TRBV30
J: TRBJ2-2
size: NA
D: NA
DNA: TGTGCCTGCCGGGGCAGGGTAGCCGGGGAGCTGTTTTTT
CDR3: CACRGRVAGELFF

V: TRBV27
J: TRBJ1-5
size: NA
D: NA
DNA: TGTGCCAGCAGTTTCACGGGCCTCAATCAGCCCCAGCATTTT
CDR3: CASSFTGLNQPQHF

V: TRBV4-3
J: TRBJ1-2
size: NA
D: TRBD1
DNA: TGCGCCAGCAGCCAAGTCTCCGGGACAGGGAGCTATGGCTACACCTTC
CDR3: CASSQVSGTGSYGYTF

V: TRBV7-2
J: TRBJ2-7
size: NA
D: NA
DNA: TGTGCCAGCAGCTTCAACGAGCAGTACTTC
CDR3: CASSFNEQYF

V: TRBV2
J: TRBJ1-4
size: NA
D: NA
DNA: TGTGCCAGCAGCGTTGACAGTCGGAATGAAAAACTGTTTTTT
CDR3: CASSVDSRNEKLFF

V: TRBV19
J: TRBJ2-3
size: NA
D: NA
DNA: TGTGCCAGTAGTATAGTCGGGGCGGACACAGATACGCAGTATTTT
CDR3: CASSIVGADTDTQYF

V: TRBV6-1
J: TRBJ1-6
size: few
D: TRBD1
DNA: TGTGCCAGCAGTGAACTCCTCGGACAGGGGACGACACCCCTCCACTTT
CDR3: CASSELLGQGTTPLHF

V: TRBV4-2
J: TRBJ1-2
size: once
D: TRBD1
DNA: TGTGCCAGCAGCCAAGACAGAACAGGGGTGAATGGCTACACTTTC
CDR3: CASSQDRTGVNGYTF

V: TRBV20-1
J: TRBJ1-1
size: NA
D: NA
DNA: TGCAGTGCTAGACAGGGGGAAGCTTTCTTT
CDR3: CSARQGEAFF

V: TRBV29-1
J: TRBJ1-1
size: NA
D: NA
DNA: TGCACCATCTCCGAAGGACCGAACACTGAAGCTTTCTTT
CDR3: CTISEGPNTEAFF

V: TRBV28
J: TRBJ1-2
size: NA
D: NA
DNA: TGTGCCAGCAGTTTCACAAACTATGGCTACACCTTC
CDR3: CASSFTNYGYTF

V: TRBV3-1/TRBV3-2
J: TRBJ1-2
size: NA
D: NA
DNA: TGTGCCAGCAGCAATCCAGGGTCCGATGGCTACACCTTC
CDR3: CASSNPGSDGYTF

V: TRBV15
J: TRBJ1-1
size: NA
D: NA
DNA: TGTGCCACCAGCAGAAGACAGGACCGTACTGAAGCTTTCTTT
CDR3: CATSRRQDRTEAFF

V: TRBV7-9
J: TRBJ1-3
size: few
D: NA
DNA: TGTGCCAGCAGCTTGTGGTTACAGCCCGGCTACTCTGGAAACACCATATATTTT
CDR3: CASSLWLQPGYSGNTIYF

V: TRBV5-1
J: TRBJ2-2
size: NA
D: NA
DNA: TGCGCCAGCAGTAGGGTGCCTGACACCGGGGAGCTGTTTTTT
CDR3: CASSRVPDTGELFF

V: TRBV7-8
J: TRBJ1-4
size: NA
D: NA
DNA: TGTGCCAGCAGCTTGACCGGGAAAACCAAACTGTTTTTT
CDR3: CASSLTGKTKLFF

V: TRBV7-9
J: TRBJ2-4
size: NA
D: NA
DNA: TGTGCCAGCAGCGCCAACAGCGGATTAGCCAAAAACATTCAGTACTTC
CDR3: CASSANSGLAKNIQYF

V: TRBV5-5
J: TRBJ1-1
size: NA
D: NA
DNA: TGTGCCAGCAGCTTGGCCGGCAGCCACATGAACACTGAAGCTTTCTTT
CDR3: CASSLAGSHMNTEAFF

V: TRBV19
J: TRBJ1-2
size: NA
D: NA
DNA: TGTGCCAGTAATACACAGGGCGGCGGCTACACCTTC
CDR3: CASNTQGGGYTF

V: TRBV7-8
J: TRBJ1-1
size: NA
D: NA
DNA: TGTGCCAGCAGCCCACACCTCGGGGTGGGGACTGAAGCTTTCTTT
CDR3: CASSPHLGVGTEAFF

V: TRBV9
J: TRBJ2-1
size: NA
D: TRBD1
DNA: TGTGCCAGCAGGAAGACAGGGTATGGAGATGAGCAGTTCTTC
CDR3: CASRKTGYGDEQFF

V: TRBV3-1/TRBV3-2
J: TRBJ1-5
size: NA
D: TRBD1
DNA: TGTGCCAGCAGCCAAGTAAGGCAGGGGGCTCAGCCCCAGCATTTT
CDR3: CASSQVRQGAQPQHF

V: TRBV15
J: TRBJ1-4
size: once
D: TRBD1
DNA: TGTGCCACCAGCAGTTTGGGACAGGGCGATGAAAAACTGTTTTTT
CDR3: CATSSLGQGDEKLFF

V: TRBV7-2
J: TRBJ2-7
size: NA
D: NA
DNA: TGTGCCAGCAGCTTAGATTCGACAGGAGGTTACGAGCAGTACTTC
CDR3: CASSLDSTGGYEQYF

V: TRBV5-1
J: TRBJ2-7
size: NA
D: TRBD1
DNA: TGCGCCAGCAGCTTCGAGGCAGGGGGTACCTACGAGCAGTACTTC
CDR3: CASSFEAGGTYEQYF

V: TRBV18
J: TRBJ1-6
size: NA
D: NA
DNA: TGTGCCAGCTCACCACCAGGAGGGAATAATTCACCCCTCCACTTT
CDR3: CASSPPGGNNSPLHF

V: TRBV15
J: TRBJ1-4
size: once
D: NA
DNA: TGTGCCACCAGCAGACAGGGGAATGAAAAACTGTTTTTT
CDR3: CATSRQGNEKLFF

V: TRBV6-5
J: TRBJ1-1
size: NA
D: TRBD1
DNA: TGTGCCAGCAGGACAGGGGTGTGGACTGAAGCTTTCTTT
CDR3: CASRTGVWTEAFF

V: TRBV3-1/TRBV3-2
J: TRBJ2-3
size: NA
D: TRBD1
DNA: TGTGCCAGCAGCCATGGAGGACAGGCCTTGAGAATCGATTTT
CDR3: CASSHGGQALRIDF

V: TRBV5-1
J: TRBJ1-2
size: NA
D: TRBD1
DNA: TGCGCCAGCAGCTTTGACAGGGAGTTTGGTGGCTACACCTTC
CDR3: CASSFDREFGGYTF

V: TRBV6-6
J: TRBJ2-7
size: NA
D: NA
DNA: TGTGCCAGCAGCCGCGGGTACGAGCAGTACTTC
CDR3: CASSRGYEQYF

V: TRBV25-1
J: TRBJ2-1
size: NA
D: NA
DNA: TGTGCCAGCAGTGAGGAATCCCTGGGGACTTACAATGAGCAGTTCTTC
CDR3: CASSEESLGTYNEQFF

V: TRBV2
J: TRBJ2-4
size: NA
D: NA
DNA: TGTGCCAGCGGTCGACTAGCCAAAAACATTCAGTACTTC
CDR3: CASGRLAKNIQYF

V: TRBV15
J: TRBJ2-2
size: NA
D: NA
DNA: TGTGCCACCAGCAGAGAGGGTAGGGTCGCCGGGGAGCTGTTTTTT
CDR3: CATSREGRVAGELFF

V: TRBV6-5
J: TRBJ2-2
size: NA
D: NA
DNA: TGTGCCAGCAAGGGGGGCGGCACCGGGGAGCTGTTTTTT
CDR3: CASKGGGTGELFF

V: TRBV5-1
J: TRBJ2-1
size: NA
D: NA
DNA: TGCGCCAGCAGCTTGCCGGCTAATGAGCAGTTCTTC
CDR3: CASSLPANEQFF

V: TRBV12-5
J: TRBJ1-2
size: NA
D: NA
DNA: TGTGCTAGTGGTTCCCACAGCCTACCCGGTGAGACAAATTACTATGGCTACACCTTC
CDR3: CASGSHSLPGETNYYGYTF